Described below is a single TCR beta chain sequence and its context. The record originates from a study of graft-versus-host responses after intestinal transplantation. Across the study: The recipients all started with anti-thymocyte globulin induction and then took tacrolimus and steroids for around 3 years.

Per germline, CDR1 LNHDA and CDR2 SQIVND (reference sequence). V trimming: 5 bases; J trimming: 5 bases; junction bases outside the gene matches: 13. The CDR3 length is 16 residues. Clones were sequenced by immunoSEQ multiplex PCR, and TCRdb holds only the in-frame ones, with some missing. The table includes more than 8,000 clones, just under 95% detected once. The rearrangement links TRBV19 to TRBJ2-3; 7 nucleotides align to TRBD2. The source material was PBMCs, sampled 30 to 33 days after intestinal transplant. The clonotype was recovered from a human patient who received an intestinal transplant, so some T cells may come from the graft donor. CDR3 in DNA: TGTGCCAGTAGTCCTAGACTAGCCCCCCCGGGAGATACGCAGTATTTT. It encodes CASSPRLAPPGDTQYF. Looking up the rest from reference TRBV19 and TRBJ2-3 gives the full variable domain: DGGITQSPKYLFRKEGQNVTLSCEQNLNHDAMYWYRQDPGQGLRLIYYSQIVNDFQKGDIAEGYSVSREKKESFPLTVTSAQKNPTAFYLCASSPRLAPPGDTQYFGPGTRLTVL.